What follows are 5 T cell receptor beta chains derived from one specimen sequenced in a study of blood T cell repertoires in COVID-19. Generated by immunoSEQ multiplex PCR, the TCRdb table keeps only in-frame clones and is missing some. The sample holds over 15,000 clones, approximately 89% seen once. The sample consisted of peripheral blood. The source is a human donor in a cohort sampled during active COVID-19.

The rearrangement uses TRBV9 and TRBJ2-7, with TRBD2 identical over 11 bases. There are 16 residues in the CDR3. V lost 4 bases, J lost 3 bases, and 9 bases stayed unmatched. Germline CDR1 SGDLS, CDR2 YYNGEE. CDR3 nucleotides: TGTGCCAGCAGCCCCCCTAGCGGGGGGTCAGTCTACGAGCAGTACTTC. Amino acids: CASSPPSGGSVYEQYF.

CDR3 bases: TGTGCCAGCAGCTACGATGGGACAGGGGCACGGCCCCAGCATTTT. Encoded protein: CASSYDGTGARPQHF. The gene calls are TRBV5-6 and TRBJ1-5, with 10 positions matching TRBD1. The CDR3 is 15 amino acids. The ends lost 3 bases at V and 9 bases at J; junction bases unmatched: 9. Per germline, CDR1 SGHDT and CDR2 YYEEEE.

The chain links TRBV11-2 to TRBJ2-2; TRBD1 is a possible D gene (5 bases). Germline lookup yields CDR1 SGHAT and CDR2 FQNNGV. CDR3 length equals 13 residues. The V and J ends lost 5 bases and 8 bases respectively, with 12 bases between them. CDR3 amino acids: CASSQMTAGELFF. CDR3 coding DNA: TGTGCCAGCAGCCAAATGACAGCGGGGGAGCTGTTTTTT.

J is TRBJ2-7 and V is TRBV7-9; 8 positions match TRBD1. The CDR3 sequence is 16 residues long. Germline values: CDR1 SEHNR, CDR2 FQNEAQ (reference sequence). J gave up 7 bases and V 0 bases, and 11 bases lay outside the gene matches. CDR3 sequence: CASSLARGQGAWEQYF. In DNA form, the CDR3 reads TGTGCCAGCAGCTTAGCGAGGGGTCAGGGGGCGTGGGAGCAGTACTTC.

The J gene is TRBJ1-5, the V gene TRBV19; TRBD1 matches 7 bases. The junction had 3 bases not matched to a gene; V was cut back by 4 bases and J by 6 bases. Looked up from germline, CDR1 is LNHDA and CDR2 is SQIVND (reference sequence). The CDR3 contains 13 residues. CDR3: CASSTQGVQPQHF. CDR3 sequence (DNA): TGTGCCAGTAGTACCCAGGGGGTTCAGCCCCAGCATTTT.